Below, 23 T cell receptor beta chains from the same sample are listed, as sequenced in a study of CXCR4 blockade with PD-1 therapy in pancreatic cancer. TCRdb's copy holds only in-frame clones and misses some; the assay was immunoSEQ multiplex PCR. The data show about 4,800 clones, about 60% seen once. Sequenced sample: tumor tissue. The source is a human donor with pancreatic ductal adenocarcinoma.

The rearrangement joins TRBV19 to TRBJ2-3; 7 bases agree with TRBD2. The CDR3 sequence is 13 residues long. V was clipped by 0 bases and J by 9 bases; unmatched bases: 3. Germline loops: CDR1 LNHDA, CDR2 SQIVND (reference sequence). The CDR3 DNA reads TGTGCCAGTAGTATAGAAGGGAGGGGAACGCAGTATTTT. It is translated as CASSIEGRGTQYF.

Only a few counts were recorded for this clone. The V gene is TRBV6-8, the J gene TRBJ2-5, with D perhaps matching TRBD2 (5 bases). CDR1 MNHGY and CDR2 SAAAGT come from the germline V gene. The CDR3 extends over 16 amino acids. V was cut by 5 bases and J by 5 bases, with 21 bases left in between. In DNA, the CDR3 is TGTGCCAGCAGTGTCTCCGCTGGAGCGGTAATGGAGACCCAGTACTTC. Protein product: CASSVSAGAVMETQYF.

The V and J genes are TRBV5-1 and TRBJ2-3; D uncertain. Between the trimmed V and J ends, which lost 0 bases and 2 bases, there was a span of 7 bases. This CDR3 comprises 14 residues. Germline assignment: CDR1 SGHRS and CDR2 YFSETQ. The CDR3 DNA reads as TGCGCCAGCAGCTTGGCCGACCCCACAGATACGCAGTATTTT. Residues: CASSLADPTDTQYF.

DNA for the CDR3: TGTGCCAGCTCACCAACAGGGAGGGATGGCTACACCTTC. Translation gives CASSPTGRDGYTF. The chain combines TRBV18 with TRBJ1-2; tentative D call: TRBD1 (6 bases). The length of the CDR3 is 13 residues. The germline V gene has CDR1 KGHSH and CDR2 LQKENI. The ends were cut back, 2 bases at V and 6 bases at J, with 10 bases in the middle.

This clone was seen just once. CDR3 loop: CASSSYGQSGNTDTQYF. The CDR3 nucleotides read TGTGCCAGCAGTTCCTACGGACAGAGTGGTAACACAGATACGCAGTATTTT. This rearrangement joins TRBV28 to TRBJ2-3; D perhaps matches TRBD1 (6 bases). CDR1 is MDHEN and CDR2 is SYDVKM in the germline V gene. The ends were cut back, 4 bases at V and 2 bases at J, with 19 bases in the middle. There are 17 residues in the CDR3.

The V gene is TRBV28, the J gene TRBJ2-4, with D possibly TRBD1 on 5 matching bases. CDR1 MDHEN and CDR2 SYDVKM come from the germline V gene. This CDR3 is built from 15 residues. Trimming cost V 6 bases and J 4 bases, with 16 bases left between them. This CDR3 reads CASRDAQGRKNIQYF. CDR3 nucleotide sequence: TGTGCCAGCAGGGACGCGCAGGGCCGAAAAAACATTCAGTACTTC.

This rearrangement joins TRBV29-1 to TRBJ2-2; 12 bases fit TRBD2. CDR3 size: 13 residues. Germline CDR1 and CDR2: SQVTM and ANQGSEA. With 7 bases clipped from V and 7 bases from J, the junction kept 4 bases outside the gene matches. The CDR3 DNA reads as TGCAGCGCTCCACTAGCGGGAGGCGGGGAGCTGTTTTTT. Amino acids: CSAPLAGGGELFF.

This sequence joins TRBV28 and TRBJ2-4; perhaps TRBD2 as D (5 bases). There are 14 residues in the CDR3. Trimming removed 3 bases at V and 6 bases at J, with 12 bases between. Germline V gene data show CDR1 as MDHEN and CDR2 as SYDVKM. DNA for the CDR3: TGTGCCAGCAGTTTCTCACTAGGTCTAAACATTCAGTACTTC. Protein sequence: CASSFSLGLNIQYF.

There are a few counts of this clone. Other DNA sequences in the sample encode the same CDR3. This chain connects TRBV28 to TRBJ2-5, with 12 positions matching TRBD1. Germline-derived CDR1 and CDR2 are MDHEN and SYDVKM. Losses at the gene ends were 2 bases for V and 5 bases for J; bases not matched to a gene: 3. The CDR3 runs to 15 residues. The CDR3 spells CASSLGTGGLETQYF. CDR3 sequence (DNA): TGTGCCAGCAGTTTAGGGACAGGGGGCTTGGAGACCCAGTACTTC.

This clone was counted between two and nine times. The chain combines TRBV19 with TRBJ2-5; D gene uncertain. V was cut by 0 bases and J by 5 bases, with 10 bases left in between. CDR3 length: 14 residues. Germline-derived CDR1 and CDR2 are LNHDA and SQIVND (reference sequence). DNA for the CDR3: TGTGCCAGTAGTATAGATCAAGGGTGGGAGACCCAGTACTTC. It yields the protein CASSIDQGWETQYF.

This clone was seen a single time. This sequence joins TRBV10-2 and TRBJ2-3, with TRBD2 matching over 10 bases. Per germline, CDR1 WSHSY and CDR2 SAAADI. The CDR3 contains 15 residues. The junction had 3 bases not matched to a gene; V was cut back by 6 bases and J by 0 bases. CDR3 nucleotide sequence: TGCGCCAGCAGCAGCGGGAGGGCCAGCACAGATACGCAGTATTTT. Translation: CASSSGRASTDTQYF.

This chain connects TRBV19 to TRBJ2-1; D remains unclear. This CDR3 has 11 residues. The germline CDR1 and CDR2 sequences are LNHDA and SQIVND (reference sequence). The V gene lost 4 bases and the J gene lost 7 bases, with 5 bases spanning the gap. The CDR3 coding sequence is TGTGCCAGTAGTACTCGGAATGAGCAGTTCTTC. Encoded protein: CASSTRNEQFF. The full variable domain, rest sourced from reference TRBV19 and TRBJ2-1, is DGGITQSPKYLFRKEGQNVTLSCEQNLNHDAMYWYRQDPGQGLRLIYYSQIVNDFQKGDIAEGYSVSREKKESFPLTVTSAQKNPTAFYLCASSTRNEQFFGPGTRLTVL.

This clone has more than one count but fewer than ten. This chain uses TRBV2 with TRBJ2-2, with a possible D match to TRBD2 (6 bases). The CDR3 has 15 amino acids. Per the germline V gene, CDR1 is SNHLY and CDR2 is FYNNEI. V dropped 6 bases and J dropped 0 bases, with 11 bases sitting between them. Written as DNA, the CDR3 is TGTGCCAGCAGATCGGGACTTGCGAACACCGGGGAGCTGTTTTTT. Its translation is CASRSGLANTGELFF.

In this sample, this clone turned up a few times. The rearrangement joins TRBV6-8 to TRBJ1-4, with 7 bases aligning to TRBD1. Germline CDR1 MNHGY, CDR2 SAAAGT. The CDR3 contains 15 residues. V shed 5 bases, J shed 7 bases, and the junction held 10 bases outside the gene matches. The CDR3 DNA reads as TGTGCCAGCAGTCGGGGCCTCCAGGGGGGTGAAAAACTGTTTTTT. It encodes CASSRGLQGGEKLFF.

In DNA, the CDR3 is TGTGCCAGCAGCTCCTTCTCGGCCGGGGAGCTGTTTTTT. As protein: CASSSFSAGELFF. V gene TRBV25-1 combines with J gene TRBJ2-2; D gene ambiguous. The germline V gene encodes CDR1 MGHDK and CDR2 SYGVNS. The CDR3 is 13 residues long. V gave up 6 bases and J gave up 6 bases, with 11 bases separating them. Variable domain in full (rest from reference TRBV25-1 and TRBJ2-2): EADIYQTPRYLVIGTGKKITLECSQTMGHDKMYWYQQDPGMELHLIHYSYGVNSTEKGDLSSESTVSRIRTEHFPLTLESARPSHTSQYLCASSSFSAGELFFGEGSRLTVL.

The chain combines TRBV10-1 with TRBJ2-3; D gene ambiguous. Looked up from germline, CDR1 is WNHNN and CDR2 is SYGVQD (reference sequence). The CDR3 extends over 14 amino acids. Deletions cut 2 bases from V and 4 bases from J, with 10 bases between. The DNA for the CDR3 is TGCGCCAGCAGTGAGGACGCCGAGGCAGATACGCAGTATTTT. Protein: CASSEDAEADTQYF.

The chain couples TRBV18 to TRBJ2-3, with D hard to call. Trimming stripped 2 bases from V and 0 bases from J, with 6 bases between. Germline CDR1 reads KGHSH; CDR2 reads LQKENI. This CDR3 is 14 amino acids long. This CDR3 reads CASSPVRSTDTQYF. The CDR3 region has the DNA TGTGCCAGCTCACCAGTTCGGAGCACAGATACGCAGTATTTT.

The CDR3 nucleotides are TGCAGCGTTGAAGGGGGGCCCGGCGTCTTCTACGAGCAGTACTTC. Its translation is CSVEGGPGVFYEQYF. The chain employs TRBV29-1 and TRBJ2-7, with D possibly being TRBD1 (6 bases). The CDR3 covers 15 residues. Germline V CDR1 and CDR2: SQVTM, ANQGSEA. Trimming took 1 base from V and 3 from J, leaving 16 bases between them.

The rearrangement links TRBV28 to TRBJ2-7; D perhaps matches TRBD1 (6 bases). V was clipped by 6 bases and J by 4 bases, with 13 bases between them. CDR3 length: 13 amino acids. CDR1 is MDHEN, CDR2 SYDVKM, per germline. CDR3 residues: CASRGQGRYEQYF. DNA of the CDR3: TGTGCCAGCAGGGGGCAGGGGCGATACGAGCAGTACTTC.

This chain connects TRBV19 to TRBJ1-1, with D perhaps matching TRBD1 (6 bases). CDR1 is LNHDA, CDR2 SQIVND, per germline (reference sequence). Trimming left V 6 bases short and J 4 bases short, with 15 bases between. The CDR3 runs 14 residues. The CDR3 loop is CASRPGERGTEAFF. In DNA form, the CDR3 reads TGTGCCAGTAGACCAGGGGAAAGGGGCACTGAAGCTTTCTTT.

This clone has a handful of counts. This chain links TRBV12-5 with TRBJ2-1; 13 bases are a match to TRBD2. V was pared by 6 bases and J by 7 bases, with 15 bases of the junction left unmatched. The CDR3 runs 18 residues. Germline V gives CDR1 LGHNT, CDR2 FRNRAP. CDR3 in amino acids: CASGPTPKLAGGQNEQFF. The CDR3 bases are TGTGCTAGTGGCCCAACTCCGAAACTAGCGGGAGGGCAAAATGAGCAGTTCTTC.

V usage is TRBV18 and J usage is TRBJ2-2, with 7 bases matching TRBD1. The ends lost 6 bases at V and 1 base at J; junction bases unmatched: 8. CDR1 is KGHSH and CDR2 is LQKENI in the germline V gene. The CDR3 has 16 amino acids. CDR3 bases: TGTGCCAGCTCGCCCCCCGGGACAGTGAACACCGGGGAGCTGTTTTTT. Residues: CASSPPGTVNTGELFF.

This CDR3 reads CASSKGLVRRYNEQFF. The DNA of the CDR3 is TGTGCCAGTAGTAAGGGACTAGTCAGGCGATACAATGAGCAGTTCTTC. The rearrangement joins TRBV19 to TRBJ2-1; 8 positions match TRBD2. Germline CDR1 and CDR2: LNHDA and SQIVND (reference sequence). The CDR3 loop spans 16 amino acids. V shed 4 bases, J shed 4 bases, and the junction held 9 bases outside the gene matches.